Following are 2 T cell receptor beta chains from one sample sequenced in a study of blood T cell repertoires in COVID-19. Produced via immunoSEQ multiplex PCR; TCRdb's table is partial and in-frame only. Altogether just under 350,000 clones are present, about nine tenths being singletons, with the ten largest covering around 6%. The material sequenced was peripheral blood. These receptors were collected from a woman in her forties or fifties with COVID-19, enrolled during active disease.

This rearrangement joins TRBV7-9 to TRBJ1-1; D possibly corresponds to TRBD1 (5 bases). The ends were cut back, 11 bases at V and 5 bases at J, with 15 bases in the middle. The CDR3 consists of 12 residues. Germline loops: CDR1 SEHNR, CDR2 FQNEAQ (reference sequence). The CDR3 here is CAPGRAGTEAFF. CDR3 sequence (DNA): TGTGCCCCGGGCAGGGCGGGGACTGAAGCTTTCTTT.

This rearrangement joins TRBV18 to TRBJ1-4; D uncertain. CDR1 is KGHSH and CDR2 is LQKENI in the germline V gene. This CDR3 comprises 15 residues. Trimming removed 8 bases at V and 0 bases at J, with 13 bases between. This CDR3 reads CASRRTFATNEKLFF. The CDR3 DNA sequence: TGTGCCAGCCGTCGGACTTTCGCAACTAATGAAAAACTGTTTTTT. Full variable domain (rest looked up from reference TRBV18 and TRBJ1-4): NAGVMQNPRHLVRRRGQEARLRCSPMKGHSHVYWYRQLPEEGLKFMVYLQKENIIDESGMPKERFSAEFPKEGPSILRIQQVVRGDSAAYFCASRRTFATNEKLFFGSGTQLSVL.